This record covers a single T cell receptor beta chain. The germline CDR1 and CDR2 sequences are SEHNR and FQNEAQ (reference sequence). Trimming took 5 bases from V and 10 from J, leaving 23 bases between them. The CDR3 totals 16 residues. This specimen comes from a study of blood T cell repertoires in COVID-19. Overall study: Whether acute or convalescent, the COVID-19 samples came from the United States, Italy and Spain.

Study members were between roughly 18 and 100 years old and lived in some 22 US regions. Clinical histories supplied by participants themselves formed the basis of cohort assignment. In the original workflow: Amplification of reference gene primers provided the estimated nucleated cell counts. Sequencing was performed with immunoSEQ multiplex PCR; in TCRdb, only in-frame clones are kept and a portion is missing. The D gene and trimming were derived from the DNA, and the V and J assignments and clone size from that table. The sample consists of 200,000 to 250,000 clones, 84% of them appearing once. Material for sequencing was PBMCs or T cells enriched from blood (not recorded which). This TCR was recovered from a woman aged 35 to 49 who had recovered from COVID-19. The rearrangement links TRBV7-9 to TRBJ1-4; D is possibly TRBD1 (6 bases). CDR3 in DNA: TGTGCCAGCAGCGCATTATCGGGACAAGCAACTGGAAAACTGTTTTTT. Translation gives CASSALSGQATGKLFF.